This entry is about one TCR beta chain. Its antigen is undetermined. V lost 6 bases to trimming and J lost 1 base; unmatched junction nucleotides: 10. Germline loops: CDR1 MNHEY, CDR2 SMNVEV (reference sequence). The length of the CDR3 is 16 residues. The sample originates from a study of shared clonotypes between healthy human individuals. Overall study findings and caveats: Sampling included only blood; tissue repertoires likely differ.

Several immunoSEQ plates held equal portions of the genomic DNA taken from each subset. Using immunoSEQ multiplex PCR, the repertoire was profiled, and TCRdb retains in-frame clones only, with some absent. The data show approximately 2.3 million clones, with roughly 93% seen just once and 0.39% held by the top ten. The receptor was isolated from a man between 18 and 29 years old in good health. Some clones in this sample may be carry-over from other donors' samples. This sequence joins TRBV27 and TRBJ1-2; 8 nucleotides align to TRBD1. The sample was naive CD4+ T cells from PBMCs. Subset defined: CD45RA+ positively selected. DNA for the CDR3: TGTGCCAGCAGCGGAACGCCGGGACAGGATAACTATGGCTACACCTTC. This codes for CASSGTPGQDNYGYTF.